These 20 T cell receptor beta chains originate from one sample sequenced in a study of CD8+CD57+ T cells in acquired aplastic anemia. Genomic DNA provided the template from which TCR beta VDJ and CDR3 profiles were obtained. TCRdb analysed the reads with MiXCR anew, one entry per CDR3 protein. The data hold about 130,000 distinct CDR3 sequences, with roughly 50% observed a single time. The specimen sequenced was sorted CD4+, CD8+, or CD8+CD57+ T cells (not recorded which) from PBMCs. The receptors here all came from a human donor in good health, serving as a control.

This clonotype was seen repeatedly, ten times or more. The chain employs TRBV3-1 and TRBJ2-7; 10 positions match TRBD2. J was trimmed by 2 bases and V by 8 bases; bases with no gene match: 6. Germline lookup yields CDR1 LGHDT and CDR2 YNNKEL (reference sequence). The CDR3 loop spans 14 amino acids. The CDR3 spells CASVDGLAAYEQYF. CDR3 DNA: TGTGCCAGCGTGGATGGACTAGCGGCCTACGAGCAGTACTTC.

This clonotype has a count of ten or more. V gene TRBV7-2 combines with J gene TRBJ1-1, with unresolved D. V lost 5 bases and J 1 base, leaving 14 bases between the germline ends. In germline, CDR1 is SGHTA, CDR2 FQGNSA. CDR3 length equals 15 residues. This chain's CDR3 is CASSLSRVGNTEAFF. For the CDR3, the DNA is TGTGCCAGCAGCCTCTCCCGGGTTGGGAACACTGAAGCTTTCTTT.

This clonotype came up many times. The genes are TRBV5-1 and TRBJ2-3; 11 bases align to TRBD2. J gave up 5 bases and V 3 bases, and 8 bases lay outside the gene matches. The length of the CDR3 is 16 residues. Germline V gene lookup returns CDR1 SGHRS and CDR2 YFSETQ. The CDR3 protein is CASSSLAGGRGDTQYF. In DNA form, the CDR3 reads TGCGCCAGCAGCTCTCTAGCGGGGGGCCGGGGAGATACGCAGTATTTT.

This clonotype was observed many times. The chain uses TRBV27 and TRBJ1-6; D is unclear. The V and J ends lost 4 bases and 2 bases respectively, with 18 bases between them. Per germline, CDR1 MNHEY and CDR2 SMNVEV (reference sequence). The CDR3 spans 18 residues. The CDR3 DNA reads TGTGCCAGCAGTTCGACGGACGGACCTCTGCCCTATAATTCACCCCTCCACTTT. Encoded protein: CASSSTDGPLPYNSPLHF.

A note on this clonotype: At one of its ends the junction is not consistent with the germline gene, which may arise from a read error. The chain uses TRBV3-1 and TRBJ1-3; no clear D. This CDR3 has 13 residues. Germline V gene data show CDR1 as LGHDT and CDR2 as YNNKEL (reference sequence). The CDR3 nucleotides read TGTGCCACCGGATCGACGGCTGGAGACACCATATATTTT. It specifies CATGSTAGDTIYF.

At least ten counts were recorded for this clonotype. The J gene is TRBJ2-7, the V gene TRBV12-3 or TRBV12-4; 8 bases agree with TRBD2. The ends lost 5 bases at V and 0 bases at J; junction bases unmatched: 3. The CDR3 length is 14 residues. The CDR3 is CASSLSGTSYEQYF. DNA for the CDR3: TGTGCCAGCAGTCTTAGCGGGACCTCCTACGAGCAGTACTTC.

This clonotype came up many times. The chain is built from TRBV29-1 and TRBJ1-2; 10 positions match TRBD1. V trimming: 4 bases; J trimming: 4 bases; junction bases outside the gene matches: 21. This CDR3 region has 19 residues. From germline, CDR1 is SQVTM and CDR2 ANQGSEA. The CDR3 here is CSVVWAPGQGLGVGYGYTF. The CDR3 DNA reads TGCAGCGTTGTTTGGGCCCCGGGACAGGGGCTTGGGGTGGGCTATGGCTACACCTTC.

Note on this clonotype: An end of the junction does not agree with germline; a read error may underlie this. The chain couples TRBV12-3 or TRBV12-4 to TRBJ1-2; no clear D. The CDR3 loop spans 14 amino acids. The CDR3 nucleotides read TGTGCCAGCAGTTTGCGGGCCAAGGGCTATGGCTGCACTTTC. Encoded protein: CASSLRAKGYGCTF.

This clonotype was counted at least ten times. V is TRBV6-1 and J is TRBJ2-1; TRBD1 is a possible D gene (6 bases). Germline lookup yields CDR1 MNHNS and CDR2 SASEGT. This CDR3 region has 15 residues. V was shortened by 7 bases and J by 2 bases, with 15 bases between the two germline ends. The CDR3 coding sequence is TGTGCCAGCACGGGACATCCACGAGCCTACAATGAGCAGTTCTTC. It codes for CASTGHPRAYNEQFF.

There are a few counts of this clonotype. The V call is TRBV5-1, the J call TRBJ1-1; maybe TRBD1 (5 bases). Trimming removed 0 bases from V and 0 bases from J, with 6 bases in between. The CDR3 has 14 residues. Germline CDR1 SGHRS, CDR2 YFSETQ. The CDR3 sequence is CASSLDRLNTEAFF. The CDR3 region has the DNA TGCGCCAGCAGCTTGGACAGGTTGAACACTGAAGCTTTCTTT. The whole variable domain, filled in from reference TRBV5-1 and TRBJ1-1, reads KAGVTQTPRYLIKTRGQQVTLSCSPISGHRSVSWYQQTPGQGLQFLFEYFSETQRNKGNFPGRFSGRQFSNSRSEMNVSTLELGDSALYLCASSLDRLNTEAFFGQGTRLTVV.

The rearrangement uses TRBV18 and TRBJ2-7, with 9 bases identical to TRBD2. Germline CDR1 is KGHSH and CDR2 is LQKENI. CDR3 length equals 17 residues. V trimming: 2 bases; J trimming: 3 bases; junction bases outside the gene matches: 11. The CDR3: CASSPGGGGDRNYEQYF. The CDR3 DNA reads TGTGCCAGCTCACCAGGGGGCGGGGGGGATAGGAACTACGAGCAGTACTTC.

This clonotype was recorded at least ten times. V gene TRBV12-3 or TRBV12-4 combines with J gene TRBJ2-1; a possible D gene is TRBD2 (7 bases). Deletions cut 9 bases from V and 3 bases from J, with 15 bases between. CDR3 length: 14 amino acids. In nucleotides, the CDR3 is TGTGCCAGTCTAGGGGGGGCTAGCTACAATGAGCAGTTCTTC. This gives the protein CASLGGASYNEQFF.

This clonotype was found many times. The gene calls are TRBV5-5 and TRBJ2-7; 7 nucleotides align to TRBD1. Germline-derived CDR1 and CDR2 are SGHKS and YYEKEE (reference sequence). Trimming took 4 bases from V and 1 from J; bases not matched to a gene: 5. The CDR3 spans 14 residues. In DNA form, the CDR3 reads TGTGCCAGCAGCGCACAGGGGAATTCCTACGAGCAGTACTTC. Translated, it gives CASSAQGNSYEQYF.

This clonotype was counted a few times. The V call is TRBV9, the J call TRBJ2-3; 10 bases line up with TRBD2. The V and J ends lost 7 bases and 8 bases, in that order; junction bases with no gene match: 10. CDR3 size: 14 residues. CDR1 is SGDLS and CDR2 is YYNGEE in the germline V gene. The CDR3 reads CASGTSGIGGTQYF. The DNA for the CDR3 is TGTGCCAGCGGTACTAGCGGGATCGGGGGTACGCAGTATTTT.

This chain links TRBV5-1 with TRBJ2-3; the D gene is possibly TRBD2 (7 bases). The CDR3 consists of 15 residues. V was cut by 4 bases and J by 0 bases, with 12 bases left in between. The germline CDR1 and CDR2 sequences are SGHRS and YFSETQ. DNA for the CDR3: TGCGCCAGCAGCCTAGGGGGGGGAAGCACAGATACGCAGTATTTT. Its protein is CASSLGGGSTDTQYF.

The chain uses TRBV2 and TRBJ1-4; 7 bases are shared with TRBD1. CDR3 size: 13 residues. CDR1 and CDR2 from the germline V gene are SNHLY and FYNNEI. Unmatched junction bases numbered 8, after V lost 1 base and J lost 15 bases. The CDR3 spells CASSEVSGGNVFF. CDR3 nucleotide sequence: TGTGCCAGCAGTGAAGTGTCAGGGGGTAATGTGTTTTTT.

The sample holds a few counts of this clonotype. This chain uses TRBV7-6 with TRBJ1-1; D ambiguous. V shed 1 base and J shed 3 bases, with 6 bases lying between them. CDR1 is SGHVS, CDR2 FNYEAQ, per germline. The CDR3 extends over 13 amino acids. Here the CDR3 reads CASSLEVDTEAFF. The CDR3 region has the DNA TGTGCCAGCAGCTTAGAGGTCGACACTGAAGCTTTCTTT.

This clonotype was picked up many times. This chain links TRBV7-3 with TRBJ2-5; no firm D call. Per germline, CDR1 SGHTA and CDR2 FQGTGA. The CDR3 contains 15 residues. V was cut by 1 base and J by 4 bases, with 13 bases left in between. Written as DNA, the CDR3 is TGTGCCAGCAGCTTAAATGGAGCCGGGCCAGAGACCCAGTACTTC. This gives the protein CASSLNGAGPETQYF.

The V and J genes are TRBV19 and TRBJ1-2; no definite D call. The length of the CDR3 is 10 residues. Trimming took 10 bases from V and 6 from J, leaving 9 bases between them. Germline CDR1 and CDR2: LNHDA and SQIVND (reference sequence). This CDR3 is CATARDGYTF. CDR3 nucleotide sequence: TGTGCCACCGCAAGGGATGGCTACACCTTC.

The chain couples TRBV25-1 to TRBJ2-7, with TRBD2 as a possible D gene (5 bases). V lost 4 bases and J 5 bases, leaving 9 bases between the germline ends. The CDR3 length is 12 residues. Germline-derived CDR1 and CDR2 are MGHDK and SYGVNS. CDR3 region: CASSAGIHEQYF. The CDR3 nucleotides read TGTGCCAGCAGTGCCGGGATCCACGAGCAGTACTTC.